This T cell receptor beta chain emerged from a study of blood T cells in healthy people across ages. This CDR3 is built from 13 residues. Per germline, CDR1 SQVTM and CDR2 ANQGSEA. V lost 3 bases, J lost 3 bases, and 9 bases lay in between. For the second PCR, which ran for 7 to 11 cycles, a sample-barcoded 5' primer and a J-beta primer mix were used. A single record per CDR3 protein comes from TCRdb applying MiXCR to the 5' RACE reads. The sample carries 550,000 to 750,000 distinct CDR3 sequences, 21% recorded once. The TCR sequence derives from a man in his sixties or seventies in good health. Sequences were obtained from blood. V and J are TRBV29-1 and TRBJ2-1, with D possibly being TRBD1 (6 bases). CDR3 protein: CSVERDNYNEQFF. The CDR3 DNA follows: TGCAGCGTTGAGAGGGACAACTACAATGAGCAGTTCTTC.